This T cell receptor (beta chain) was retrieved from a study of human T cells and chemical hapten exposure. General study findings and limits: It should be noted that donors had alopecia, so their immune response may differ from healthy people's.

Sample time point: patch test 3, about 24 weeks after DPC sensitization. Treatment specified: therapeutic diphenylcyclopropenone sensitization with weekly scalp DPC. Staff drew blood before applying each patch test. With respect to this clonotype: Its antigen is as yet unknown.

The study's library attached unique molecular identifiers to single cDNA molecules. MiXCR, applied by TCRdb to the RACE reads, yields one record per CDR3 protein. The repertoire holds tens of thousands of distinct CDR3 sequences, with roughly 13% as singletons. This sequence was found in a woman aged 50 to 60 with alopecia areata. Some clones in this sample may be carry-over from other donors' samples. The sequencing used whole blood, collected in connection with sensitization to the hapten diphenylcyclopropenone (DPC).

CDR3 protein: CAWSGSYEQYF. The CDR3, as DNA: TGTGCCTGGAGCGGGTCCTACGAGCAGTACTTC. The V and J genes are TRBV30 and TRBJ2-7, with D unresolved. The CDR3 runs 11 residues. With 3 bases removed from V and 1 base from J, the gap between germline ends came to 4 bases. From germline, CDR1 is GTSNPN and CDR2 SVGIG (reference sequence).